Listed below are T cell receptor beta chains from one sample, sequenced in a study of blood T cells in healthy people across ages. TCRdb recomputed calls from the 5' RACE reads with MiXCR, one row per CDR3 protein. This table has over 600,000 distinct CDR3 sequences, about 56% appearing once. Material for sequencing was blood. These receptors were collected from a man between 35 and 55 years old in good health. Each CDR3 is given with its conserved first and last residue. D genes are given only for firm matches. Only some rows state a clone size, as once, few, many or a class for expanded clones.

CDR3 DNA,CDR3 protein,CDR3 length,V gene,clone size,J gene,D gene
TGTGCCAGCAGCTTACGGACAGGGCGTCCCCTTGGGGGCTACACCTTC,CASSLRTGRPLGGYTF,16,TRBV7-8,-,TRBJ1-2,TRBD1
TGTGCCAGCAGCGGGACGCGGAGCAATCAGCCCCAGCATTTT,CASSGTRSNQPQHF,14,TRBV2,-,TRBJ1-5,-
TGCGCCAGCAGCGAGGGACAGGGGGGTAGCAATCAGCCCCAGCATTTT,CASSEGQGGSNQPQHF,16,TRBV5-1,few,TRBJ1-5,TRBD1
TGTGCCAGCACGGGGACAGGGAGCGGCTACACCTTC,CASTGTGSGYTF,12,TRBV2,-,TRBJ1-2,TRBD1
TGCGCCAGCAGCCAAGCTGGATCGACAGGGTATGGCTACACCTTC,CASSQAGSTGYGYTF,15,TRBV4-1,-,TRBJ1-2,TRBD1
TGTGCCAGCAGTCCGATAGACTACTCTGGAGAGTTCTTC,CASSPIDYSGEFF,13,TRBV28,-,TRBJ2-1,-
TGTGCCAGCAGTTTCAGAGTTAGGACAGGGAGTACCGATGAGCAGTTCTTC,CASSFRVRTGSTDEQFF,17,TRBV27,-,TRBJ2-1,TRBD1
TGCAGTGCTCAGGTCAGGGACGCTGAAGCTTTCTTT,CSAQVRDAEAFF,12,TRBV20-1,-,TRBJ1-1,-
TGTGCCAGCAGTCCACCCACGTCGGGACCAACCTACAATGAGCAGTTCTTC,CASSPPTSGPTYNEQFF,17,TRBV6-5,few,TRBJ2-1,-
TGTGCCAGCAGCTTCCGTTCTAGCAATCAGCCCCAGCATTTT,CASSFRSSNQPQHF,14,TRBV5-6,-,TRBJ1-5,-
TGCAGTGCTAGATGGATAGTCGGCAATGAGCAGTTCTTC,CSARWIVGNEQFF,13,TRBV20-1,-,TRBJ2-1,-
TGTGCCATCAATCTCCACCCTGACAGGCGTCCCAAAAACATTCAGTACTTC,CAINLHPDRRPKNIQYF,17,TRBV10-3,many,TRBJ2-4,-
TGTGCCAGCAGCGCCGGGACAGGGGACAGCTCCTACGAGCAGTACTTC,CASSAGTGDSSYEQYF,16,TRBV13,-,TRBJ2-7,TRBD1
TGTGCCAGCAGCCATTTTTTGGAGCCGCCTACGGGGGACAATGAGCAGTTCTTC,CASSHFLEPPTGDNEQFF,18,TRBV7-9,-,TRBJ2-1,-
TGCAGTGCTAGTGGCGCGCGGGAGCTCCCAGATACGCAGTATTTT,CSASGARELPDTQYF,15,TRBV20-1,-,TRBJ2-3,TRBD2
TGTGCCAGCAGCTTAGAGGGTCGGCTAGCGGGGGACTACAATGAGCAGTTCTTC,CASSLEGRLAGDYNEQFF,18,TRBV7-2,-,TRBJ2-1,TRBD2
TGCGCCAGCAGCGCCCCGGGTCTCAGGAACACTGAAGCTTTCTTT,CASSAPGLRNTEAFF,15,TRBV5-1,few,TRBJ1-1,-
TGTGCCATCAGTCCTCGACAGGGGGGTTCACCCCTCCACTTT,CAISPRQGGSPLHF,14,TRBV10-3,-,TRBJ1-6,TRBD1
TGTGCCAGCAGTGAATCATTTTATGGCTACACCTTC,CASSESFYGYTF,12,TRBV25-1,-,TRBJ1-2,-
TGTACCACCCAGACAGGGAGGGCCGGGGAGCTGTTTTTT,CTTQTGRAGELFF,13,TRBV2,-,TRBJ2-2,-
TGTAGCGTTTTGTCAATGAGCGGGAGGGGTCTCAATGAGCAGTTCTTC,CSVLSMSGRGLNEQFF,16,TRBV29-1,-,TRBJ2-1,TRBD2
TGTGCCATCAGTGATCAGGGGAACTCCCAAGAGACCCAGTACTTC,CAISDQGNSQETQYF,15,TRBV10-3,-,TRBJ2-5,-
TGTGCCAGCAGTTTAACCGGGCTTGGGGCCGGGGAGCTGTTTTTT,CASSLTGLGAGELFF,15,TRBV27,-,TRBJ2-2,-
TGCAGTGCCACTGACAGGAAACTTGACTATGGCTACACCTTC,CSATDRKLDYGYTF,14,TRBV20-1,-,TRBJ1-2,-
TGTGCCAGCAGCCCGGGACAGCCATCAACTAATGAAAAACTGTTTTTT,CASSPGQPSTNEKLFF,16,TRBV7-9,-,TRBJ1-4,TRBD1
TGCGCCAGCAGCCAATCACTAGCGGGAGGGGATACGCAGTATTTT,CASSQSLAGGDTQYF,15,TRBV4-1,-,TRBJ2-3,TRBD2
TGTGCCAGCAGAGACTTATCGGGGGAGGCCACAGATACGCAGTATTTT,CASRDLSGEATDTQYF,16,TRBV3-1,-,TRBJ2-3,-
TGTGCCAGCAGCTCAGATAATTTAGACAGTTCCTACAATGAGCAGTTCTTC,CASSSDNLDSSYNEQFF,17,TRBV7-9,few,TRBJ2-1,-
TGTGCCACCAGTGATGAAACTAGCGGGAGATACGAGCAGTACTTC,CATSDETSGRYEQYF,15,TRBV24-1,-,TRBJ2-7,TRBD2
TGCAGTGCTAGACGAACAGGGGAAAGCACCTACGAGCAGTACTTC,CSARRTGESTYEQYF,15,TRBV20-1,few,TRBJ2-7,TRBD1
TGTGCCAGCAGAAGCCCGGGGGCGGGGGGGTTAAGTGGCTACACCTTC,CASRSPGAGGLSGYTF,16,TRBV12-3/TRBV12-4,-,TRBJ1-2,-
TGTGCCAGCAGCCGGGGACTAGCGGGAGGTGGTGAGCAGTTCTTC,CASSRGLAGGGEQFF,15,TRBV6-5,-,TRBJ2-1,TRBD2
TGTGCCAGCAGTTACTCTCGAGGGCGTAACTATGGCTACACCTTC,CASSYSRGRNYGYTF,15,TRBV6-6,few,TRBJ1-2,-
TGTGCCAGCAGCTTAACAGGGACAGGGGAAATAAGCACAGATACGCAGTATTTT,CASSLTGTGEISTDTQYF,18,TRBV7-3,-,TRBJ2-3,TRBD1
TGTGCCAGCAGTTTGTTATTTGGCGGGACCGTCTCCTACGAGCAGTACTTC,CASSLLFGGTVSYEQYF,17,TRBV27,-,TRBJ2-7,-
TGTGCCAGCAGTTTAAGACAGGGCACCTATGAAAAACTGTTTTTT,CASSLRQGTYEKLFF,15,TRBV28,few,TRBJ1-4,TRBD1